This TCR beta chain was sequenced for a study of CD8 T cells in ankylosing spondylitis. Regarding the study as a whole: Significantly higher representation of disease-linked clones was reported for matched ankylosing spondylitis synovial fluid. A TCR beta motif of about 8 highly homologous variants appeared characteristic of ankylosing spondylitis blood. Peripheral blood samples showed relatively rare disease-linked clones, and these clones were CD8+.

CDR1 and CDR2 (germline): DFQATT, SNEGSKA (reference sequence). The CDR3 totals 14 residues. Trimming removed 0 bases from V and 7 bases from J, with 13 bases in between. TCRdb reprocessed the 5' RACE reads via MiXCR and lists one record per CDR3 protein. The table has approximately 220,000 distinct CDR3 sequences, under 30% seen once. As concerns this clonotype: Its antigen is unidentified.

The clonotype was recovered from a male donor with ankylosing spondylitis or in good health (not recorded which). The V call is TRBV20-1, the J call TRBJ1-3; the D gene is possibly TRBD1 (6 bases). Sequencing was done on a sample of blood, either unsorted or a sorted T cell fraction (not recorded which). CDR3 region: CSARDPDRPNTIYF. CDR3 in DNA: TGCAGTGCTAGAGATCCTGACAGGCCCAACACCATATATTTT.